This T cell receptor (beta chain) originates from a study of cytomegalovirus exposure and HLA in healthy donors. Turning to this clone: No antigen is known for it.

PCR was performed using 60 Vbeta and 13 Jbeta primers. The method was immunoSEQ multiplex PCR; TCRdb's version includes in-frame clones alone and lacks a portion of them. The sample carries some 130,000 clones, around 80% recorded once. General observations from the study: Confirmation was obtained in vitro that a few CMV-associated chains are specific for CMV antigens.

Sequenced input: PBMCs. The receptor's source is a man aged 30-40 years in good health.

CDR3 nucleotides: TGTGCCAGCAGCTGGGGGGGAAATTCACCCCTCCACTTT. Encoded protein: CASSWGGNSPLHF. J is TRBJ1-6 and V is TRBV7-2; D perhaps matches TRBD1 (5 bases). This CDR3 is built from 13 residues. V lost 4 bases and J lost 7, with 8 bases in between. CDR1 and CDR2 (germline): SGHTA, FQGNSA.